Listed below are T cell receptor beta chains from one sample, sequenced in a study of blood T cell repertoires in COVID-19. Profiling relied on immunoSEQ multiplex PCR, and the TCRdb table lists in-frame clones only, not all of them. In the table there are about 270,000 clones, about 87% of which are singletons. Specimen: PBMCs or T cells enriched from blood (not recorded which). The receptors were sampled from a woman in her 30s with acute COVID-19. CDR3s include the opening cysteine and the closing phenylalanine or tryptophan. The D gene is left open where the match is weak. The size of a clone is reported for some rows only, either as once, few or many, or as a class for expanded clones.

V: TRBV7-8; J: TRBJ2-5; D: .; size: .; CDR3: CASSLDGGETQYF; DNA: TGTGCCAGCAGCTTAGATGGGGGGGAGACCCAGTACTTC
V: TRBV28; J: TRBJ2-2; D: TRBD2; size: .; CDR3: CASSPLAGAGELFF; DNA: TGTGCCAGCAGCCCTCTAGCGGGCGCCGGGGAGCTGTTTTTT
V: TRBV9; J: TRBJ2-1; D: .; size: .; CDR3: CASSPLATAYNEQFF; DNA: TGTGCCAGCAGCCCCCTAGCTACGGCCTACAATGAGCAGTTCTTC
V: TRBV3-1/TRBV3-2; J: TRBJ2-1; D: .; size: few; CDR3: CASSHRVGDKSYNEQFF; DNA: TGTGCCAGCAGCCACCGTGTGGGGGACAAATCCTACAATGAGCAGTTCTTC
V: TRBV30; J: TRBJ2-2; D: .; size: once; CDR3: CAWTRRTGTGELFF; DNA: TGTGCCTGGACGAGGAGGACGGGCACCGGGGAGCTGTTTTTT
V: TRBV7-2; J: TRBJ2-7; D: TRBD2; size: .; CDR3: CASRQGAGPSWEQYF; DNA: TGTGCCAGCAGACAAGGAGCGGGACCCTCCTGGGAGCAGTACTTC
V: TRBV5-1; J: TRBJ2-3; D: TRBD1; size: .; CDR3: CASKTGGNTDTQYF; DNA: TGCGCCAGCAAGACAGGGGGCAACACAGATACGCAGTATTTT
V: TRBV24-1; J: TRBJ1-2; D: TRBD1; size: .; CDR3: CATTDPDRGEYGYTF; DNA: TGTGCCACCACCGACCCGGACAGGGGGGAATATGGCTACACCTTC
V: TRBV18; J: TRBJ2-3; D: .; size: .; CDR3: CASSSRGKDTQYF; DNA: TGTGCCAGCTCTTCAAGGGGGAAAGATACGCAGTATTTT
V: TRBV12-3/TRBV12-4; J: TRBJ1-2; D: TRBD1; size: .; CDR3: CASSVGQNYGYTF; DNA: TGTGCCAGCAGTGTGGGACAGAACTATGGCTACACCTTC
V: TRBV5-4; J: TRBJ1-6; D: .; size: .; CDR3: CASSLDPGVNSPLHF; DNA: TGTGCCAGCAGCTTGGATCCAGGGGTGAATTCACCCCTCCACTTT
V: TRBV4-1; J: TRBJ1-1; D: TRBD1; size: once; CDR3: CASSQETGTGRTEAFF; DNA: TGCGCCAGCAGCCAAGAAACCGGGACAGGGAGGACTGAAGCTTTCTTT
V: TRBV18; J: TRBJ2-7; D: TRBD2; size: .; CDR3: CASSPGTSGNYEQYF; DNA: TGTGCCAGCTCACCTGGGACTAGCGGTAACTACGAGCAGTACTTC
V: TRBV2; J: TRBJ2-1; D: .; size: .; CDR3: CASSELNEQFF; DNA: TGTGCCAGCAGTGAACTCAATGAGCAGTTCTTC
V: TRBV3-1/TRBV3-2; J: TRBJ2-7; D: TRBD2; size: .; CDR3: CASSPYLAGGTSSYEQYF; DNA: TGTGCCAGCAGCCCCTACCTAGCGGGAGGTACGAGCTCCTACGAGCAGTACTTC
V: TRBV28; J: TRBJ1-1; D: .; size: .; CDR3: CASIPTGVDTEAFF; DNA: TGTGCCAGCATCCCGACAGGAGTAGACACTGAAGCTTTCTTT
V: TRBV25-1; J: TRBJ2-1; D: .; size: .; CDR3: CASSDPRKHNEQFF; DNA: TGTGCCAGCAGTGATCCCAGGAAGCACAATGAGCAGTTCTTC
V: TRBV7-2; J: TRBJ2-5; D: .; size: .; CDR3: CASSLLAGGTQYF; DNA: TGTGCCAGCAGCCTTTTGGCTGGAGGGACCCAGTACTTC
V: TRBV2; J: TRBJ2-1; D: TRBD2; size: .; CDR3: CASSQTERTSQNEQFF; DNA: TGTGCCAGCAGTCAAACAGAAAGGACTAGCCAGAATGAGCAGTTCTTC
V: TRBV9; J: TRBJ1-2; D: TRBD1; size: .; CDR3: CASSRQGPDGYTF; DNA: TGTGCCAGCAGCCGACAGGGACCAGACGGCTACACCTTC
V: TRBV4-3; J: TRBJ1-6; D: .; size: few; CDR3: CASSQTPPIPLHF; DNA: TGCGCCAGCAGCCAGACACCTCCCATACCCCTCCACTTT
V: TRBV7-9; J: TRBJ2-3; D: TRBD1; size: .; CDR3: CAADTGVADTQYF; DNA: TGTGCCGCAGATACAGGGGTTGCAGATACGCAGTATTTT
V: TRBV7-9; J: TRBJ2-7; D: TRBD2; size: once; CDR3: CASTGGRETYEQYF; DNA: TGTGCCAGCACGGGGGGACGGGAGACCTACGAGCAGTACTTC
V: TRBV3-1/TRBV3-2; J: TRBJ2-1; D: .; size: .; CDR3: CASSQDFGDPTHVSYNEQFF; DNA: TGTGCCAGCAGCCAAGATTTCGGAGACCCCACTCATGTCTCCTACAATGAGCAGTTCTTC
V: TRBV7-6; J: TRBJ2-1; D: TRBD2; size: once; CDR3: CASSLRASGGYNEQFF; DNA: TGTGCCAGCAGCTTAAGGGCTAGCGGGGGCTACAATGAGCAGTTCTTC
V: TRBV7-8; J: TRBJ2-3; D: TRBD2; size: .; CDR3: CASSFGSSGSTDTQYF; DNA: TGTGCCAGCAGCTTCGGTTCTAGCGGTAGCACAGATACGCAGTATTTT
V: TRBV2; J: TRBJ2-7; D: TRBD2; size: .; CDR3: CASATGRTSGVHEQYF; DNA: TGTGCCAGCGCAACAGGACGGACTAGCGGGGTCCACGAGCAGTACTTC
V: TRBV6-2/TRBV6-3; J: TRBJ1-2; D: .; size: once; CDR3: CASSLQGYGYTF; DNA: TGTGCCAGCAGCCTACAGGGCTATGGCTACACCTTC
V: TRBV11-2; J: TRBJ2-1; D: TRBD2; size: .; CDR3: CASSLVPAGGQGNEQFF; DNA: TGTGCCAGCAGCTTAGTCCCAGCGGGAGGGCAGGGCAATGAGCAGTTCTTC
V: TRBV19; J: TRBJ1-3; D: .; size: .; CDR3: CASQPRQSGNTIYF; DNA: TGTGCCAGTCAACCCCGACAGTCTGGAAACACCATATATTTT
V: TRBV5-1; J: TRBJ1-2; D: TRBD1; size: few; CDR3: CASYEGAANYGYTF; DNA: TGCGCCAGCTACGAGGGGGCGGCTAACTATGGCTACACCTTC
V: TRBV5-1; J: TRBJ2-1; D: TRBD2; size: .; CDR3: CASSPRGVEQFF; DNA: TGCGCCAGCAGCCCTCGGGGGGTTGAGCAGTTCTTC
V: TRBV29-1; J: TRBJ2-1; D: TRBD2; size: .; CDR3: CSVVSSGYNEQFF; DNA: TGCAGCGTTGTGAGTAGCGGGTACAATGAGCAGTTCTTC
V: TRBV5-1; J: TRBJ2-5; D: TRBD1; size: .; CDR3: CASSLNRGEETQYF; DNA: TGCGCCAGCAGCTTGAACAGGGGGGAAGAGACCCAGTACTTC
V: TRBV29-1; J: TRBJ2-7; D: .; size: .; CDR3: CSVEDTLSYEQYF; DNA: TGCAGCGTTGAAGATACGCTGAGCTACGAGCAGTACTTC
V: TRBV29-1; J: TRBJ2-1; D: TRBD2; size: .; CDR3: CSVRGAGVLYNEQFF; DNA: TGCAGCGTTCGCGGGGCGGGGGTCCTGTACAATGAGCAGTTCTTC
V: TRBV24-1; J: TRBJ2-2; D: TRBD1; size: once; CDR3: CATSGRGGLNTGELFF; DNA: TGTGCCACCAGTGGACGAGGGGGCTTGAACACCGGGGAGCTGTTTTTT